A selection of T cell receptor beta chains follows, all from one sample in a study of OX40 agonist ivuxolimab in advanced cancers. Sequenced by immunoSEQ multiplex PCR; TCRdb stores in-frame clones only, minus some. Here the sample spans tens of thousands of clones, 80% to 90% being singletons. Sequenced here: CD4+ or CD8+ T cells sorted from blood, sampled in a trial of the OX40 agonist ivuxolimab. All receptors derive from an adult with an advanced solid tumor such as melanoma, head and neck, liver or kidney cancer. CDR3s include the opening cysteine and the closing phenylalanine or tryptophan. D genes are given only for firm matches. Clone size is shown for a subset of rows, as once, few, many or a class of expanded clone.

v_call,clone_size,d_call,j_call,cdr3_aa,cdr3_nt
TRBV4-1,NA,TRBD1,TRBJ2-3,CASSLGTGQAGITDTQYF,TGCGCCAGCAGCCTCGGGACAGGCCAGGCGGGGATCACAGATACGCAGTATTTT
TRBV7-2,NA,NA,TRBJ2-5,CASSFRQGGTETQYF,TGTGCCAGCAGCTTTAGGCAGGGGGGGACAGAGACCCAGTACTTC
TRBV11-3,NA,TRBD1,TRBJ1-6,CASSPRTGTSPLHF,TGTGCCAGCAGCCCCCGGACAGGGACTTCACCCCTCCACTTT
TRBV7-2,NA,NA,TRBJ2-3,CASSISGSGDTQYF,TGTGCCAGCAGCATTTCCGGGAGTGGAGATACGCAGTATTTT
TRBV7-9,NA,TRBD2,TRBJ2-5,CASSPGGPGETQYF,TGTGCCAGCAGCCCGGGAGGGCCGGGGGAGACCCAGTACTTC
TRBV29-1,NA,TRBD1,TRBJ2-7,CSAATGGLAYEQYF,TGCAGCGCCGCGACAGGGGGCCTCGCCTACGAGCAGTACTTC
TRBV19,NA,NA,TRBJ2-5,CASSMGTGKETQYF,TGTGCCAGTAGTATGGGAACGGGAAAAGAGACCCAGTACTTC
TRBV6-1,NA,NA,TRBJ2-7,CASSARDVIYEQYF,TGTGCCAGCAGTGCCAGGGACGTCATCTACGAGCAGTACTTC
TRBV18,few,NA,TRBJ1-1,CASSSSQGHTEAFF,TGTGCCAGCTCATCCTCACAGGGCCACACTGAAGCTTTCTTT
TRBV11-3,NA,TRBD2,TRBJ2-1,CASSLDVYGGSEQFF,TGTGCCAGCAGCTTAGATGTGTACGGGGGGAGTGAGCAGTTCTTC
TRBV27,NA,TRBD1,TRBJ2-3,CASSPDRDRNTDTQYF,TGTGCCAGCAGTCCCGATCGGGACAGGAACACAGATACGCAGTATTTT
TRBV7-2,NA,NA,TRBJ2-4,CASSLGGSQNIQYF,TGTGCCAGCAGCTTAGGAGGATCCCAAAACATTCAGTACTTC
TRBV5-8,NA,NA,TRBJ2-5,CASSLGLMGEQYF,TGTGCCAGCAGCTTGGGGCTGATGGGGGAGCAGTACTTC
TRBV4-3,NA,NA,TRBJ1-5,CASSQDRANQPQHF,TGCGCCAGCAGCCAAGATAGGGCCAATCAGCCCCAGCATTTT
TRBV5-1,NA,TRBD2,TRBJ2-3,CASSLGASGRTDTQYF,TGCGCCAGCAGCTTGGGGGCTAGCGGGAGAACAGATACGCAGTATTTT
TRBV18,NA,TRBD1,TRBJ2-4,CASPTGLKNIQYF,TGTGCCAGTCCGACAGGGTTGAAAAACATTCAGTACTTC
TRBV2,NA,TRBD2,TRBJ2-2,CASSFDGLAPEYDTGELFF,TGTGCCAGCAGTTTCGATGGACTAGCCCCCGAGTACGACACCGGGGAGCTGTTTTTT
TRBV10-3,NA,NA,TRBJ2-7,CAISEGPAREQYF,TGTGCCATCAGCGAGGGACCGGCGAGGGAGCAGTACTTC
TRBV30,NA,NA,TRBJ2-5,CAWSEETQYF,TGTGCCTGGAGTGAAGAGACCCAGTACTTC
TRBV6-5,NA,TRBD1,TRBJ1-5,CASSPQAGGQPQHF,TGTGCCAGCAGTCCGCAGGCAGGGGGTCAGCCCCAGCATTTT
TRBV23-1,NA,NA,TRBJ2-3,CASSQWHITDTQYF,TGCGCCAGCAGTCAATGGCACATCACAGATACGCAGTATTTT
TRBV2,NA,NA,TRBJ1-3,CASSAGSSGNTIYF,TGTGCCAGCAGTGCTGGCTCCTCTGGAAACACCATATATTTT
TRBV6-5,NA,TRBD1,TRBJ1-5,CASQRQGGNQPQHF,TGTGCCAGCCAGAGACAGGGAGGCAATCAGCCCCAGCATTTT
TRBV5-5,NA,TRBD1,TRBJ1-1,CASSSGQAGYTEAFF,TGTGCCAGCAGCTCGGGACAGGCGGGGTACACTGAAGCTTTCTTT
TRBV18,NA,TRBD1,TRBJ1-5,CASSPDRDQPQHF,TGTGCCAGCTCACCTGACAGGGATCAGCCCCAGCATTTT
TRBV4-3,NA,NA,TRBJ1-4,CASSQTGSNEKLFF,TGCGCCAGCAGCCAAACAGGGTCTAATGAAAAACTGTTTTTT